This TCR beta chain was found in a study of T cells after posttransplantation cyclophosphamide. Worth noting for this clone: Antigen specificity is unknown.

TCRdb keeps only in-frame clones here, not all; method: immunoSEQ multiplex PCR. This table has 1,500 to 2,000 clones, 67% appearing once. Germline loops: CDR1 SEHNR, CDR2 FQNEAQ (reference sequence). This CDR3 contains 15 residues. V lost 3 bases and J 5 bases, leaving 14 bases between the germline ends. Treatment was busulfan-fludarabine conditioning, a marrow graft, and cyclophosphamide on days +3 and +4. Notes on the study in general: Donor CD8+ memory clones often dominated recipient blood repertoires at later times. After PTCy, TRB diversity resembled that of CNI/methotrexate controls.

The clonotype originates from a male patient in his thirties who received an allogeneic stem cell transplant from a related donor, was CMV-positive, and had acute GVHD only. Some T cells may be provided by the graft donor. The specimen was CD8+ T cells sorted from PBMCs, collected after allogeneic stem cell transplant with posttransplant cyclophosphamide. The chain uses TRBV7-9 and TRBJ2-1; D may be TRBD2 (5 bases). The CDR3 DNA reads as TGTGCCAGCAGCTTCGCATACGGGGAAAACAATGAGCAGTTCTTC. It encodes CASSFAYGENNEQFF.